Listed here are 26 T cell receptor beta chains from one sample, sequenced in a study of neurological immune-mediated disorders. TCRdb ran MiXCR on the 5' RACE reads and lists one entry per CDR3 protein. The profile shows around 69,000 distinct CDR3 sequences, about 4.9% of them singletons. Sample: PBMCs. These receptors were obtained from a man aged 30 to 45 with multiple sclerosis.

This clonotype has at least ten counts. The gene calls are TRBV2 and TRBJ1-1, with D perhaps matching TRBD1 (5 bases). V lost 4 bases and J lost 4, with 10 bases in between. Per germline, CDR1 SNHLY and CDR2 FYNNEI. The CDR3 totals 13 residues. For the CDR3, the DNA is TGTGCCAGCAGTGTGGGGGTTGGCACTGAAGCTTTCTTT. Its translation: CASSVGVGTEAFF.

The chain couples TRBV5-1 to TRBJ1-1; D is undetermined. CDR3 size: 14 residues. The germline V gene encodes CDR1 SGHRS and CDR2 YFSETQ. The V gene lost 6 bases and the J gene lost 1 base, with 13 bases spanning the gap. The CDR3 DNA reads TGCGCCAGCATCTCCACAGACTCGAACACTGAAGCTTTCTTT. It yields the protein CASISTDSNTEAFF. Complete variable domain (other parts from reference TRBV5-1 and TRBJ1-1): KAGVTQTPRYLIKTRGQQVTLSCSPISGHRSVSWYQQTPGQGLQFLFEYFSETQRNKGNFPGRFSGRQFSNSRSEMNVSTLELGDSALYLCASISTDSNTEAFFGQGTRLTVV.

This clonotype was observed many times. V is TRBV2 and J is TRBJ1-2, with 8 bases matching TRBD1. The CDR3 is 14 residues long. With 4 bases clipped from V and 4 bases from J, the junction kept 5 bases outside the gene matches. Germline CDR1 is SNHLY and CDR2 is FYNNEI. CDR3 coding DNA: TGTGCCAGCAGTGTAATCAGGGGGCCCTATGGCTACACCTTC. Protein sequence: CASSVIRGPYGYTF.

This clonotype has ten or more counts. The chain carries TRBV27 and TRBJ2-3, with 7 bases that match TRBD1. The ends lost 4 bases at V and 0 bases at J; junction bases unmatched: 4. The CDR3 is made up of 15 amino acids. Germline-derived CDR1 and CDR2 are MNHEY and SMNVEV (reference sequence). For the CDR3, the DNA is TGTGCCAGCAGTTCTTGGGACAGTAGCACAGATACGCAGTATTTT. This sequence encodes CASSSWDSSTDTQYF.

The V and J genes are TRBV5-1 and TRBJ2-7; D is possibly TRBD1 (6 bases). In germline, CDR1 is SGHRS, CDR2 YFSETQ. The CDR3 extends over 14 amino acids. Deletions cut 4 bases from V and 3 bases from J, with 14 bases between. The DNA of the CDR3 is TGCGCCAGCAGCCCCGAAGGACAGAACTACGAGCAGTACGTC. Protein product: CASSPEGQNYEQYV.

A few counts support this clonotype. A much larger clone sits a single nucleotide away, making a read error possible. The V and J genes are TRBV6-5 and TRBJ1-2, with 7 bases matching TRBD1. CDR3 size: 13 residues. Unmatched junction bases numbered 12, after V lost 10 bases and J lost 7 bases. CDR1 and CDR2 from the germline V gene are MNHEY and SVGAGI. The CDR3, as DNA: TGTGCCACCTCGGGAAAGGGGGCATCTGGCTACACCTTC. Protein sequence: CATSGKGASGYTF.

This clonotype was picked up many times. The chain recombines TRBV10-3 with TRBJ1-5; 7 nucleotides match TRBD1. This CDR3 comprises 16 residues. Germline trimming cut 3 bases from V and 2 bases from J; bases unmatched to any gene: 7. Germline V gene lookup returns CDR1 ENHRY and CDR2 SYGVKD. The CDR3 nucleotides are TGTGCCATCAGTGATGGGGACAGTGGAGGCAATCAGCCCCAGCATTTT. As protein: CAISDGDSGGNQPQHF.

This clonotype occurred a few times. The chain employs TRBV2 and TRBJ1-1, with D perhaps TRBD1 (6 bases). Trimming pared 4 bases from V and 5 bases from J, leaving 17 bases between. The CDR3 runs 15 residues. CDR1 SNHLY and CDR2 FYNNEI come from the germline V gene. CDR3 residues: CASSGGLGGITEAFF. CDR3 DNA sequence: TGTGCCAGCAGTGGAGGGTTAGGGGGTATAACTGAAGCTTTCTTT.

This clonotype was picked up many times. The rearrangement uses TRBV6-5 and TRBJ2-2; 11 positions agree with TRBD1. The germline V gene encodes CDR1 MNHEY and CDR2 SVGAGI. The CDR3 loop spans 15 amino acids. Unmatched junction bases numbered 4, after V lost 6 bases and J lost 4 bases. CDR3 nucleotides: TGTGCCAGCAGAGGACAGGGGGCGGGCACCGGGGAGCTGTTTTTT. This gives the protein CASRGQGAGTGELFF.

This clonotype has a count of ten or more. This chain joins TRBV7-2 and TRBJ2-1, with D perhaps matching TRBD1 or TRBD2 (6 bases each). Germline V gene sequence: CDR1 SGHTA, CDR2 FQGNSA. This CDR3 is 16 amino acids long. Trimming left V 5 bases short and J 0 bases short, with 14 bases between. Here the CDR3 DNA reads TGTGCCAGCAGCCCCGTCGGGGGCAACTCCTACAATGAGCAGTTCTTC. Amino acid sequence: CASSPVGGNSYNEQFF.

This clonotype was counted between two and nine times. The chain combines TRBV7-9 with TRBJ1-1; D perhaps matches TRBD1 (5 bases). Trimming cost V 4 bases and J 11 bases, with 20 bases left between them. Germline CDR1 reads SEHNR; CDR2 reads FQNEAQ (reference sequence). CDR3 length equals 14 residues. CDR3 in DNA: TGTGCCAGCAGCTCGTCGACAGATTTCTGGTATGCTTTCTTT. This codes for CASSSSTDFWYAFF.

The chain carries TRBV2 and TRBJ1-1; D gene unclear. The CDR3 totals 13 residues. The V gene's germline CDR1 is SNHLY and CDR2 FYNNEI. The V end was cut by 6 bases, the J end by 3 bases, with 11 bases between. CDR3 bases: TGTGCCAGCAGAGGCGCGCTGGACACTGAAGCTTTCTTT. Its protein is CASRGALDTEAFF.

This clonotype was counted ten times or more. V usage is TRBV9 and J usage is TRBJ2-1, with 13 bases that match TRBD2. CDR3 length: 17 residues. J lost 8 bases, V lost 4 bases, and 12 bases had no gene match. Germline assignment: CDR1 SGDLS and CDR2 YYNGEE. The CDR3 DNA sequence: TGTGCCAGCAGCCCCTCCCTACTAGCGGGGGGGCCGGATGAGCAGTTCTTC. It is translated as CASSPSLLAGGPDEQFF.

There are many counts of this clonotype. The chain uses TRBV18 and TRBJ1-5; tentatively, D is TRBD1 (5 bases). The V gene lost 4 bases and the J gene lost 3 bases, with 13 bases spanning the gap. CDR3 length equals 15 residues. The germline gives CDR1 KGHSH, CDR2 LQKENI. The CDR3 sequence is CASSLNQGTNQPQHF. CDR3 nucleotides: TGTGCCAGCTCACTCAACCAGGGAACCAATCAGCCCCAGCATTTT.

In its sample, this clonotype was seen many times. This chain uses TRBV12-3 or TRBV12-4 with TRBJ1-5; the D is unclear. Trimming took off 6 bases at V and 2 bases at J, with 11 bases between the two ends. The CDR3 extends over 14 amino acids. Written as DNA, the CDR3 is TGTGCCAGCAGCCCCTTAGTGGGCAATCAGCCCCAGCATTTT. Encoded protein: CASSPLVGNQPQHF.

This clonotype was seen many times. CDR3 nucleotide sequence: TGTGCCATCACCGGGACAGGGGCGAACACTGAAGCTTTCTTT. Amino acids: CAITGTGANTEAFF. The chain employs TRBV10-3 and TRBJ1-1; 10 positions match TRBD1. The CDR3 has 14 residues. V trimming: 7 bases; J trimming: 1 base; junction bases outside the gene matches: 3. Germline V gene data show CDR1 as ENHRY and CDR2 as SYGVKD.

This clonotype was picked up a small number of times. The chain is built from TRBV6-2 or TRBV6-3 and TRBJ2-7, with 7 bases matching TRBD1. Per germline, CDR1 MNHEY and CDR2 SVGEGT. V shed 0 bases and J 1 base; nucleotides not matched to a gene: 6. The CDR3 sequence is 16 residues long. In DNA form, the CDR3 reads TGTGCCAGCAGTTACTCGCGGACAGGACCGTCCTACGAGCAGTACTTC. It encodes CASSYSRTGPSYEQYF.

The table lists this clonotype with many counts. CDR3: CASSPHLEEQFF. The CDR3 nucleotides are TGTGCCAGCAGTCCACACCTCGAGGAGCAGTTCTTC. The chain recombines TRBV12-3 or TRBV12-4 with TRBJ2-1, with D unclear. V was cut by 5 bases and J by 10 bases, with 12 bases left in between. This CDR3 spans 12 amino acids.

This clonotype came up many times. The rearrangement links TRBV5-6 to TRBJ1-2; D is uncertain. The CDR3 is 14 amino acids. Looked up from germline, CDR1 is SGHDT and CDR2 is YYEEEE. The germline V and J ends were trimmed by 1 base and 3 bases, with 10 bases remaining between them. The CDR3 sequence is CASSLSVSYYGYTF. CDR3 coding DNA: TGTGCCAGCAGCTTGTCGGTCTCGTACTATGGCTACACCTTC.

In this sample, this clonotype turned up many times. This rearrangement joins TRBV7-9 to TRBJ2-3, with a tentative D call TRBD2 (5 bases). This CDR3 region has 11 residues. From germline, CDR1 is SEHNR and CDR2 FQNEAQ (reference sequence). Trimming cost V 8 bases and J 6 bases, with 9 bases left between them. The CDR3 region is CASALADTQYF. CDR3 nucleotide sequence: TGTGCCAGCGCCTTAGCGGATACGCAGTATTTT.

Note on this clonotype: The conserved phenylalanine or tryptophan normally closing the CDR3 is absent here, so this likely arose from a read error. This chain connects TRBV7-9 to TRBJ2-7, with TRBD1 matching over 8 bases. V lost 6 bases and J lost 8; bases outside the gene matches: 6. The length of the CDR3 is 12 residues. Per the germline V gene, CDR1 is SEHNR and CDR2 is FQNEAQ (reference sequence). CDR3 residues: CASSYGQGKQYL. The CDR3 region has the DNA TGTGCCAGCAGTTACGGACAGGGCAAGCAGTACCTC.

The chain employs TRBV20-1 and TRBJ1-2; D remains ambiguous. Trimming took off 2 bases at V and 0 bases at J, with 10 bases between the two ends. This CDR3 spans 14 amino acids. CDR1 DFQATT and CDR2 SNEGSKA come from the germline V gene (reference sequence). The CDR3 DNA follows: TGCAGTGCTAGAATTTACGGAGCTAACTATGGCTACACCTTC. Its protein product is CSARIYGANYGYTF.

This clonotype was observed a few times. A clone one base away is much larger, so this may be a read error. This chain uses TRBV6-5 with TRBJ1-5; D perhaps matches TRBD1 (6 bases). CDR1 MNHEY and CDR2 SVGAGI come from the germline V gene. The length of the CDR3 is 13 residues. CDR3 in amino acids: CASRRGSNQPQNF. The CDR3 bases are TGTGCCAGCCGCAGGGGTAGCAATCAGCCCCAGAATTTT.

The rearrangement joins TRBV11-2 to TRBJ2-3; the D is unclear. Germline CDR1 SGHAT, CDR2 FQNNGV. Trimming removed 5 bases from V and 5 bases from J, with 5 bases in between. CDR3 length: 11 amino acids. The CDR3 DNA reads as TGTGCCAGCAGCCCCGTAGATACGCAGTATTTT. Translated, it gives CASSPVDTQYF.

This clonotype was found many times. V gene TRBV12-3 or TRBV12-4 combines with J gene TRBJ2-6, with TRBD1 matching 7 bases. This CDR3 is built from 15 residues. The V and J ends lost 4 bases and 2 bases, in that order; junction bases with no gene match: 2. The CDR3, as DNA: TGTGCCAGCAGTTCCACAGGGGCTGGGGCCAACGTCCTGACTTTC. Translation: CASSSTGAGANVLTF.

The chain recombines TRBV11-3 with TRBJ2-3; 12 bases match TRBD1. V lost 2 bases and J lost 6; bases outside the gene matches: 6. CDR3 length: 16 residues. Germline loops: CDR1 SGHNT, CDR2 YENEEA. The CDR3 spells CASSLSPGQGADTQYF. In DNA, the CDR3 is TGTGCCAGCAGCTTATCGCCGGGACAGGGGGCCGATACGCAGTATTTT.